Listed here are 13 T cell receptor beta chains from one sample, sequenced in a study of control samples from healthy donors and cancer patients. Sequencing used immunoSEQ multiplex PCR; TCRdb keeps in-frame clones, though not all of them. The table has 150,000 to 180,000 clones, about 94% seen once. The sequencing input was blood. The receptors derive from a man aged 50 or older in good health.

The chain recombines TRBV5-1 with TRBJ2-7; 15 nucleotides agree with TRBD2. The CDR3 has 16 residues. Germline lookup yields CDR1 SGHRS and CDR2 YFSETQ. V lost 5 bases, J lost 3 bases, and 6 bases stayed unmatched. The CDR3, as DNA: TGCGCCAGCAGTCTGGGACTAGCGGGAGGCTTCTACGAGCAGTACTTC. Translation gives CASSLGLAGGFYEQYF.

This chain connects TRBV27 to TRBJ2-1, with TRBD2 matching over 9 bases. V trimming: 5 bases; J trimming: 1 base; junction bases outside the gene matches: 3. There are 15 residues in the CDR3. The germline CDR1 and CDR2 sequences are MNHEY and SMNVEV (reference sequence). CDR3 coding DNA: TGTGCCAGCAGTCATCTAGCGGGATCCTACAATGAGCAGTTCTTC. Translated: CASSHLAGSYNEQFF.

The chain links TRBV18 to TRBJ2-1, with 9 nucleotides matching TRBD2. V trimming: 0 bases; J trimming: 5 bases; junction bases outside the gene matches: 8. This CDR3 is built from 17 residues. Germline values: CDR1 KGHSH, CDR2 LQKENI. The CDR3 is CASSPPNSGSKHNEQFF. The CDR3 coding sequence is TGTGCCAGCTCACCACCGAATAGCGGGAGTAAACACAATGAGCAGTTCTTC.

The chain uses TRBV2 and TRBJ1-6; tentatively, D is TRBD1 (5 bases). The germline CDR1 and CDR2 sequences are SNHLY and FYNNEI. V lost 3 bases and J 9 bases, leaving 9 bases between the germline ends. This CDR3 comprises 13 residues. CDR3 sequence: CASSDQGSSPLHF. The CDR3 DNA follows: TGTGCCAGCAGTGACCAGGGTAGTTCACCCCTCCACTTT.

The chain recombines TRBV5-6 with TRBJ2-2; 10 bases are shared with TRBD2. The germline V gene encodes CDR1 SGHDT and CDR2 YYEEEE. V gave up 1 base and J gave up 5 bases; unmatched junction bases: 8. The CDR3 runs 17 residues. CDR3 nucleotide sequence: TGTGCCAGCAGCTTGCCGCTCAGCGGGAGGGCAACCGGGGAGCTGTTTTTT. It encodes CASSLPLSGRATGELFF.

V is TRBV6-5 and J is TRBJ1-1, with D unclear. Germline assignment: CDR1 MNHEY and CDR2 SVGAGI. The CDR3 extends over 14 amino acids. The ends were cut back, 5 bases at V and 0 bases at J, with 10 bases in the middle. The CDR3 spells CASSRSDVNTEAFF. DNA of the CDR3: TGTGCCAGCAGTCGAAGCGATGTGAACACTGAAGCTTTCTTT.

The chain joins TRBV12-3 or TRBV12-4 to TRBJ1-2, with a possible D match to TRBD1 (5 bases). This CDR3 is 13 amino acids long. With 2 bases removed from V and 4 bases from J, the gap between germline ends came to 8 bases. This CDR3 reads CASSLTRAYGYTF. The CDR3 DNA is TGTGCCAGCAGTTTAACCAGGGCCTATGGCTACACCTTC.

The chain recombines TRBV5-5 with TRBJ2-7; TRBD2 is a possible D gene (6 bases). The CDR3 runs 14 residues. V was pared by 5 bases and J by 5 bases, with 17 bases between. Germline V lookup: CDR1 SGHKS, CDR2 YYEKEE (reference sequence). CDR3 loop: CASRRETGVNEQYF. As DNA, the CDR3 is TGTGCCAGCAGGCGAGAAACGGGGGTTAACGAGCAGTACTTC.

This chain uses TRBV7-9 with TRBJ1-6; possibly TRBD1 for D (5 bases). Germline loops: CDR1 SEHNR, CDR2 FQNEAQ (reference sequence). Between the trimmed V and J ends, which lost 8 bases and 7 bases, there was a span of 15 bases. The CDR3 loop spans 14 amino acids. The CDR3 sequence: CASLGQGANSPLHF. CDR3 DNA sequence: TGTGCCAGCCTAGGGCAGGGAGCCAATTCACCCCTCCACTTT.

This clone was seen once. The CDR3 DNA follows: TGTGCCAGCAGTTCCCCGTTGACAGATACGCAGTATTTT. Its protein product is CASSSPLTDTQYF. The chain combines TRBV6-2 or TRBV6-3 with TRBJ2-3; unclear D gene. V lost 4 bases and J lost 3, with 8 bases in between. Germline CDR1 and CDR2: MNHEY and SVGEGT. CDR3 length equals 13 residues.

This rearrangement joins TRBV19 to TRBJ1-2, with D perhaps matching TRBD1 (5 bases). The germline V and J ends were trimmed by 7 bases and 2 bases, with 14 bases remaining between them. There are 14 residues in the CDR3. Germline CDR1 and CDR2: LNHDA and SQIVND (reference sequence). The CDR3 DNA reads as TGTGCCAGTAAAGCAGGGTGGATCAACTATGGCTACACCTTC. Protein: CASKAGWINYGYTF.

The genes are TRBV5-1 and TRBJ2-5, with TRBD2 matching over 8 bases. There are 15 residues in the CDR3. Germline V gene data show CDR1 as SGHRS and CDR2 as YFSETQ. Trimming cost V 2 bases and J 0 bases; bases outside gene matches: 3. The CDR3 spells CASSFTSGNQETQYF. DNA for the CDR3: TGCGCCAGCAGCTTTACTAGCGGCAACCAAGAGACCCAGTACTTC.

The count of this clone is one. V and J are TRBV19 and TRBJ1-2; 7 nucleotides match TRBD1. The CDR3 sequence is 13 residues long. The ends lost 8 bases at V and 3 bases at J; junction bases unmatched: 6. CDR1 LNHDA and CDR2 SQIVND come from the germline V gene (reference sequence). The CDR3 spells CASLDRDDYGYTF. The CDR3 nucleotides read TGTGCCAGTCTTGACAGGGACGACTATGGCTACACCTTC.